The present TCR beta chain was sequenced within a study of blood T cell repertoires in COVID-19. Study at large: PBMCs, B-cell-depleted T cells, or T cells were the source of the cDNA or gDNA that made up the material.

The CDR3 contains 18 residues. With 5 bases clipped from V and 0 bases from J, the junction kept 8 bases outside the gene matches. CDR1 and CDR2 (germline): SGHVS, FQNEAQ. Method: immunoSEQ multiplex PCR; TCRdb's copy keeps in-frame clones and lacks some. Here the sample spans under 200,000 clones, roughly 88% being singletons. The chain joins TRBV7-8 to TRBJ2-6, with 9 bases aligning to TRBD1. Sequenced sample: PBMCs or T cells enriched from blood (not recorded which). The sequence came from a woman aged 60-70 years who had recovered from COVID-19. CDR3 in amino acids: CASSLGQGSPSGANVLTF. CDR3 nucleotide sequence: TGTGCCAGCAGCCTTGGACAGGGGAGTCCCTCTGGGGCCAACGTCCTGACTTTC.